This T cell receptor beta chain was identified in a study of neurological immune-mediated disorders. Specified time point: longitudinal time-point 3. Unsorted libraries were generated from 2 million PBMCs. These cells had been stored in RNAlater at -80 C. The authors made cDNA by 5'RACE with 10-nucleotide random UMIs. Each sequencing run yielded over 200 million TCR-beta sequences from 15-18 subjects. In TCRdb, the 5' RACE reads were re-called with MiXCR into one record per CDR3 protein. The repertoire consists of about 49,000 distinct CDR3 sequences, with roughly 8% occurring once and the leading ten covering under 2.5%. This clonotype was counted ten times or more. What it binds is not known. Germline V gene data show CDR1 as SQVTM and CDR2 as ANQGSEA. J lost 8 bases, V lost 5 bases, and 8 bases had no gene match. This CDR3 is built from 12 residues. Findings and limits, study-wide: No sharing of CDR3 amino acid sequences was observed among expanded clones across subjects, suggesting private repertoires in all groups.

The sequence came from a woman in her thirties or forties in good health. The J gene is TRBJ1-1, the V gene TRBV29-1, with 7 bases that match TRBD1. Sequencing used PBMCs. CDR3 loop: CSVSEDRREAFF. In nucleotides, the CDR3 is TGCAGCGTTTCCGAGGACAGGCGAGAAGCTTTCTTT.